This passage covers 22 T cell receptor beta chains from one sample sequenced in a study of blood T cell repertoires in COVID-19. Libraries were prepared by immunoSEQ multiplex PCR; TCRdb keeps only in-frame clonotypes and omits some of them. The table lists over 60,000 clones, 82% of them singletons. Source material: peripheral blood. Receptors were obtained from a human donor in a cohort sampled during active COVID-19.

The CDR3 DNA reads as TGCAGTGCTAGTGCGAGTTCAGAAGCTTTCTTT. Its translation: CSASASSEAFF. V usage is TRBV20-1 and J usage is TRBJ1-1; D unclear. V lost 3 bases and J lost 8, with 10 bases in between. Germline V gene lookup returns CDR1 DFQATT and CDR2 SNEGSKA (reference sequence). This CDR3 has 11 amino acids.

V usage is TRBV7-8 and J usage is TRBJ1-2, with D possibly being TRBD1 (5 bases). The CDR3 loop spans 14 amino acids. Looked up from germline, CDR1 is SGHVS and CDR2 is FQNEAQ. Trimming left V 1 base short and J 7 bases short, with 13 bases between. CDR3 nucleotides: TGTGCCAGCAGCTTAGAGGGGAGGTTGGGTGGCTACACCTTC. This translates into CASSLEGRLGGYTF.

This sequence joins TRBV7-2 and TRBJ2-1; tentatively, D is TRBD2 (7 bases). The germline V gene has CDR1 SGHTA and CDR2 FQGNSA. The CDR3 runs to 17 residues. V lost 5 bases and J 4 bases, leaving 21 bases between the germline ends. The DNA of the CDR3 is TGTGCCAGCAGCAGAGGGGGGTTTGGCGGGGGTTACAATGAGCAGTTCTTC. Translation gives CASSRGGFGGGYNEQFF.

This chain uses TRBV5-6 with TRBJ1-5, with a possible D match to TRBD1 (5 bases). The CDR3 runs to 17 residues. Trimming removed 0 bases at V and 2 bases at J, with 15 bases between. Germline V gives CDR1 SGHDT, CDR2 YYEEEE. Here the CDR3 reads CASSLGGLIAGNQPQHF. In nucleotides, the CDR3 is TGTGCCAGCAGCTTGGGGGGACTCATAGCAGGCAATCAGCCCCAGCATTTT.

The J gene is TRBJ2-5, the V gene TRBV30; D possibly corresponds to TRBD2 (6 bases). The V gene lost 0 bases and the J gene lost 4 bases, with 18 bases spanning the gap. Germline CDR1 GTSNPN, CDR2 SVGIG (reference sequence). The CDR3 spans 16 residues. This CDR3 is CAWSVRVAATAETQYF. In nucleotides, the CDR3 is TGTGCCTGGAGTGTTCGGGTAGCGGCCACCGCAGAGACCCAGTACTTC.

This rearrangement joins TRBV3-1 (or the pseudogene TRBV3-2) to TRBJ1-1; TRBD1 aligns across 10 bases. The CDR3 is 14 residues long. V was pared by 5 bases and J by 5 bases, with 5 bases of the junction left unmatched. Germline lookup yields CDR1 LGHDT and CDR2 YNNKEL (reference sequence). This CDR3 is CASSDRGQFTEAFF. The DNA of the CDR3 is TGTGCCAGCAGCGACAGGGGGCAATTTACTGAAGCTTTCTTT.

The chain couples TRBV5-4 to TRBJ1-3; a weak D match, TRBD1 (5 bases). Trimming stripped 4 bases from V and 2 bases from J, with 10 bases between. Germline lookup yields CDR1 SGHNT and CDR2 YYREEE (reference sequence). The CDR3 has 14 residues. The CDR3 region has the DNA TGTGCCAGCAGCCCAGGGAGGGCTGGAAACACCATATATTTT. Translated, it gives CASSPGRAGNTIYF.

The V and J genes are TRBV6-5 and TRBJ1-2; TRBD1 matches at 8 bases. With 6 bases clipped from V and 3 bases from J, the junction kept 9 bases outside the gene matches. The germline V gene has CDR1 MNHEY and CDR2 SVGAGI. The CDR3 length is 15 residues. The DNA of the CDR3 is TGTGCCAGCAGGAATACGGACAGGGTGGACTATGGCTACACCTTC. This sequence encodes CASRNTDRVDYGYTF.

This chain joins TRBV6-5 and TRBJ1-5; the match to TRBD1 covers 9 bases. V was pared by 5 bases and J by 7 bases, with 6 bases of the junction left unmatched. Per the germline V gene, CDR1 is MNHEY and CDR2 is SVGAGI. This CDR3 region has 14 residues. CDR3 in amino acids: CASSPGTGRQPQHF. The CDR3 nucleotides read TGTGCCAGCAGTCCCGGGACAGGGCGGCAGCCCCAGCATTTT.

The genes are TRBV4-1 and TRBJ2-5; D not certain. The CDR3 runs 13 residues. Germline V gene sequence: CDR1 MGHRA, CDR2 YSYEKL. The germline V and J ends were trimmed by 0 bases and 8 bases, with 10 bases remaining between them. The CDR3 sequence: CASSQDEERTQYF. The CDR3 nucleotides are TGCGCCAGCAGCCAAGATGAGGAGAGAACCCAGTACTTC.

The J gene is TRBJ2-3, the V gene TRBV6-6, with 7 bases identical to TRBD1. J gave up 0 bases and V 4 bases, and 4 bases lay outside the gene matches. Germline V lookup: CDR1 MNHNY, CDR2 SVGAGI (reference sequence). The CDR3 runs to 15 residues. This CDR3 is CASSSGQSSTDTQYF. The CDR3 nucleotides read TGTGCCAGCAGTTCGGGACAGTCTAGCACAGATACGCAGTATTTT.

This clone was found a few times. The chain couples TRBV5-1 to TRBJ2-7, with a tentative D call TRBD2 (6 bases). Germline assignment: CDR1 SGHRS and CDR2 YFSETQ. Between the trimmed V and J ends, which lost 3 bases and 4 bases, there was a span of 11 bases. The CDR3 sequence is 13 residues long. The CDR3 bases are TGCGCCAGCAGCTCGGCGGAGGGGTACGAGCAGTACTTC. This gives the protein CASSSAEGYEQYF.

The rearrangement uses TRBV5-1 and TRBJ1-6; D is unclear. Germline CDR1 SGHRS, CDR2 YFSETQ. Trimming took off 6 bases at V and 7 bases at J, with 17 bases between the two ends. The CDR3 extends over 15 amino acids. CDR3 region: CASTRDNLENSPLHF. CDR3 DNA sequence: TGCGCCAGCACCCGCGATAATTTGGAGAATTCACCCCTCCACTTT.

This chain links TRBV4-2 with TRBJ1-1; D is uncertain. V lost 0 bases and J lost 5, with 13 bases in between. Per germline, CDR1 LGHNA and CDR2 YNFKEQ. This CDR3 region has 15 residues. The CDR3 DNA follows: TGTGCCAGCAGCCAAGATCGCGGCGTGCGGACTGAAGCTTTCTTT. This gives the protein CASSQDRGVRTEAFF.

V and J are TRBV6-4 and TRBJ1-1, with a tentative D call TRBD1 (5 bases). The V gene's germline CDR1 is MRHNA and CDR2 SNTAGT. Trimming left V 5 bases short and J 2 bases short, with 24 bases between. The CDR3 sequence is 18 residues long. CDR3 bases: TGTGCCAGCAGTAAAGGTCCAATTCAGGGTTGGGGAAACACTGAAGCTTTCTTT. Its translation is CASSKGPIQGWGNTEAFF.

The V gene is TRBV11-2, the J gene TRBJ2-1; 14 bases line up with TRBD2. The CDR3 is made up of 16 amino acids. Trimming at V came to 5 bases and at J to 10 bases, leaving 10 bases not matched to a gene. Germline loops: CDR1 SGHAT, CDR2 FQNNGV. The CDR3 sequence is CASSPGTSGGLKEQFF. The CDR3, as DNA: TGTGCCAGCAGCCCGGGGACTAGCGGGGGACTGAAGGAGCAGTTCTTC.

V gene TRBV5-4 combines with J gene TRBJ2-5; TRBD2 aligns across 8 bases. V was clipped by 3 bases and J by 5 bases; unmatched bases: 9. This CDR3 contains 15 residues. Per germline, CDR1 SGHNT and CDR2 YYREEE (reference sequence). The CDR3 DNA reads TGTGCCAGCAGCTCCCCCGTCTCGGGGGGGGAGACCCAGTACTTC. It translates to CASSSPVSGGETQYF.

The gene calls are TRBV5-5 and TRBJ1-4, with D perhaps TRBD1 (5 bases). The CDR3 length is 14 residues. Between the trimmed V and J ends, which lost 0 bases and 5 bases, there was a span of 8 bases. CDR1 and CDR2 from the germline V gene are SGHKS and YYEKEE (reference sequence). CDR3 loop: CASSLGQINEKLFF. CDR3 nucleotides: TGTGCCAGCAGCTTGGGACAGATAAATGAAAAACTGTTTTTT.

This chain uses TRBV5-1 with TRBJ2-1, with no clear D. Germline lookup yields CDR1 SGHRS and CDR2 YFSETQ. The CDR3 loop spans 13 amino acids. V lost 0 bases to trimming and J lost 3 bases, with 4 bases between them. The CDR3 nucleotides read TGCGCCAGCAGCTTGGACAGCTACAATGAGCAGTTCTTC. Translating it yields CASSLDSYNEQFF.

DNA of the CDR3: TGTGCCAGCAGTGCCGGGACAGGGGCCGGTAATGAAAAACTGTTTTTT. Residues: CASSAGTGAGNEKLFF. The J gene is TRBJ1-4, the V gene TRBV5-4, with 10 bases fitting TRBD1. Germline lookup yields CDR1 SGHNT and CDR2 YYREEE (reference sequence). This CDR3 is built from 16 residues. Unmatched junction bases numbered 8, after V lost 5 bases and J lost 4 bases.

The genes are TRBV5-6 and TRBJ2-6; the D is unclear. This CDR3 comprises 13 residues. Germline CDR1 reads SGHDT; CDR2 reads YYEEEE. The V and J ends lost 0 bases and 4 bases respectively, with 2 bases between them. The CDR3 reads CASSLAGANVLTF. CDR3 DNA: TGTGCCAGCAGCTTGGCGGGGGCCAACGTCCTGACTTTC.

The rearrangement joins TRBV23-1 to TRBJ1-2; D possibly corresponds to TRBD1 (5 bases). TRBV23-1 carries the ORF label, with uncertain function. The CDR3 runs 16 residues. V was cut by 8 bases and J by 0 bases, with 19 bases left in between. The CDR3 DNA reads TGCGCCAGCGGGGGGAACGTGACAGAAGCTAACTATGGCTACACCTTC. Protein product: CASGGNVTEANYGYTF.